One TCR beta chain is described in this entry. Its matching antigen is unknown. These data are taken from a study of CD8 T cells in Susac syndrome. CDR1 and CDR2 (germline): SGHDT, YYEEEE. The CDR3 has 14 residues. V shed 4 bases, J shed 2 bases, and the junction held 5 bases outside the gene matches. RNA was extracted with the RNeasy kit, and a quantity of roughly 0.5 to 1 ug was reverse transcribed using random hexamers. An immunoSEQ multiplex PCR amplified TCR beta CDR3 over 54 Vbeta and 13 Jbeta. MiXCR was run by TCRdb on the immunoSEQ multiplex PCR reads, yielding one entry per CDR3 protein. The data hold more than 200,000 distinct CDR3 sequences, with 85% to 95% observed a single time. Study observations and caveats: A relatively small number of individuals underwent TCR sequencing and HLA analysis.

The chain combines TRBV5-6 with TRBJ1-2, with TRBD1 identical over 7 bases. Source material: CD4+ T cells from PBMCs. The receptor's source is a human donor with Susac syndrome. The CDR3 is CASSMDRRNYGYTF. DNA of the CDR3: TGTGCCAGCAGCATGGACAGGCGAAACTATGGCTACACCTTC.